This TCR beta chain was observed in a study of shared clonotypes between healthy human individuals. Nashville, Tennessee was home to all donors, who were Caucasian adults. Libraries were prepared by immunoSEQ multiplex PCR; TCRdb keeps only in-frame clonotypes and omits some of them. In the table there are more than 2 million clones, roughly 96% of which are singletons. With 4 bases clipped from V and 5 bases from J, the junction kept 16 bases outside the gene matches. The CDR3 length is 20 residues. Germline V CDR1 and CDR2: SGDLS, YYNGEE. Study-wide results and limits: Approximately 4.9% of naive CD4 clonotypes were shared across a few donors. Clonotype sharing among donors was thought likely to change with sequencing depth.

On this clone itself: Antigen: not known.

The sequencing input was naive CD4+ T cells sorted from blood. Subset reported: CD45RA+ positively selected. This sequence originates from a man aged 18 to 30 in good health. The V gene is TRBV9, the J gene TRBJ2-3; 16 bases line up with TRBD2. CDR3 nucleotides: TGTGCCAGCAGCTCAACCGGGACTAGCGGGGGGGCCCGAGTAAGAGATACGCAGTATTTT. Translation gives CASSSTGTSGGARVRDTQYF.